Listed below are T cell receptor beta chains from one sample, sequenced in a study of blood T cell repertoires in COVID-19. The table came from immunoSEQ multiplex PCR; TCRdb's copy has only in-frame clones and leaves some out. Altogether some 64,000 clones are present, around 90% being singletons, with the ten largest covering 3.5% to 4.5%. The sequenced sample consisted of peripheral blood. The source of these receptors is a middle-aged man with active COVID-19. Both conserved end residues are part of each CDR3. Fields, in order: CDR3 length, D gene, clone size, V gene, J gene, CDR3 protein, CDR3 DNA. D genes are given only for firm matches. Clone size is shown for a subset of rows, as once, few, many or a class of expanded clone.

>16|TRBD2|.|TRBV9|TRBJ2-7
CASSPSTSGPSYEQYF
TGTGCCAGCAGCCCATCGACTAGCGGACCCTCCTACGAGCAGTACTTC
>12|TRBD1|.|TRBV12-3/TRBV12-4|TRBJ1-5
CASSLRQGSQHF
TGTGCCAGCAGTTTGAGACAGGGGTCCCAGCATTTT
>13|.|.|TRBV12-3/TRBV12-4|TRBJ2-7
CASSTSTDYEQYF
TGTGCCAGCAGTACCTCGACAGATTACGAGCAGTACTTC
>13|.|.|TRBV5-1|TRBJ2-5
CASRGHLQETQYF
TGCGCCAGCAGGGGGCACCTACAAGAGACCCAGTACTTC
>16|.|.|TRBV28|TRBJ1-6
CASSLTQKMDNSPLHF
TGTGCCAGCAGTCTGACTCAGAAGATGGATAATTCACCCCTCCACTTT
>14|TRBD2|.|TRBV3-1/TRBV3-2|TRBJ2-7
CASSPSGAGGEQYF
TGTGCCAGCAGCCCTAGCGGGGCAGGGGGTGAGCAGTACTTC
>14|.|.|TRBV10-3|TRBJ2-2
CAISESGGVGELFF
TGTGCCATCAGTGAGTCCGGGGGTGTGGGGGAGCTGTTTTTT
>16|.|few|TRBV4-1|TRBJ1-1
CASSQWGGRRDTEAFF
TGCGCCAGCAGCCAGTGGGGGGGGAGAAGGGACACTGAAGCTTTCTTT
>15|.|.|TRBV11-3|TRBJ1-4
CASSHRTVTNEKLFF
TGTGCCAGCAGCCACAGGACAGTAACTAATGAAAAACTGTTTTTT
>16|TRBD1|.|TRBV5-5|TRBJ1-2
CASSPQSSTGYYGYTF
TGTGCCAGCAGCCCGCAATCCTCGACAGGGTACTATGGCTACACCTTC
>17|.|.|TRBV4-1|TRBJ1-1
CASSQHYQSVMNTEAFF
TGCGCCAGCAGCCAACACTACCAGTCAGTCATGAACACTGAAGCTTTCTTT
>13|.|once|TRBV12-3/TRBV12-4|TRBJ2-5
CASSFSTGETQYF
TGTGCCAGCAGTTTTAGCACAGGGGAGACCCAGTACTTC
>14|TRBD2|.|TRBV19|TRBJ2-5
CASSIAGGRETQYF
TGTGCCAGTAGTATAGCGGGGGGGCGAGAGACCCAGTACTTC
>13|.|.|TRBV18|TRBJ1-3
CASSPGTGNTIYF
TGTGCCAGCTCACCAGGGACAGGAAACACCATATATTTT
>17|TRBD2|.|TRBV6-4|TRBJ2-7
CASSDSGLAGFSYEQYF
TGTGCCAGCAGTGACTCAGGACTAGCGGGGTTCTCCTACGAGCAGTACTTC
>13|TRBD2|few|TRBV7-3|TRBJ2-1
CASSRGEYNEQFF
TGTGCCAGCAGTCGGGGGGAATACAATGAGCAGTTCTTC
>11|.|.|TRBV19|TRBJ1-4
CASSFRDILFF
TGTGCCAGTAGTTTCAGGGACATACTGTTTTTT
>14|.|.|TRBV7-9|TRBJ1-4
CASSFTGSIEKLFF
TGTGCCAGCAGCTTCACAGGGAGTATCGAAAAACTGTTTTTT
>15|TRBD1|.|TRBV5-1|TRBJ2-7
CASSLASGGGNEQYF
TGCGCCAGCAGCTTGGCCTCAGGGGGCGGCAACGAGCAGTACTTC
>14|TRBD1|.|TRBV6-5|TRBJ1-2
CASSYGTGGVGYTF
TGTGCCAGCAGTTATGGGACAGGGGGGGTTGGCTACACCTTC
>15|TRBD2|.|TRBV6-4|TRBJ2-5
CASSDASGGQETQYF
TGTGCCAGCAGTGACGCTAGCGGGGGGCAAGAGACCCAGTACTTC
>15|TRBD2|.|TRBV7-9|TRBJ2-5
CASSPGLAEGETQYF
TGTGCCAGCAGCCCCGGACTAGCTGAGGGAGAGACCCAGTACTTC
>12|.|.|TRBV3-1/TRBV3-2|TRBJ2-3
CASSLYTDTQYF
TGTGCCAGCAGTCTCTACACAGATACGCAGTATTTT
>16|TRBD1|.|TRBV4-1|TRBJ2-1
CASSRARGTGPGEQFF
TGCGCCAGCAGCCGCGCCAGGGGGACAGGTCCGGGGGAGCAGTTCTTC
>13|.|.|TRBV6-5|TRBJ1-2
CASRHRQNYGYTF
TGTGCCAGCAGACACCGACAGAACTATGGCTACACCTTC